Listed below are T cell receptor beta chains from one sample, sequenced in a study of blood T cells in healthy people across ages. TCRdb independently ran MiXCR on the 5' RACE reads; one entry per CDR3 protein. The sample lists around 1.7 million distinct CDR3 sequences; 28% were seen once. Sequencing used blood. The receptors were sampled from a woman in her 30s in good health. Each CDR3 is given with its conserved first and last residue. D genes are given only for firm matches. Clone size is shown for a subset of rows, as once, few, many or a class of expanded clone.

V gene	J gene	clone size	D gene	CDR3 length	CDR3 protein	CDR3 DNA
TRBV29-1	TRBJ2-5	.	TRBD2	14	CSVEARLAGETQYF	TGCAGCGTTGAGGCGCGACTAGCGGGAGAGACCCAGTACTTC
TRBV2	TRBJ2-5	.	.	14	CASRRELASETQYF	TGTGCCAGCAGGAGGGAGCTAGCTTCGGAGACCCAGTACTTC
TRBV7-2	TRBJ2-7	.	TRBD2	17	CASSLTSGRGSSYEQYF	TGTGCCAGCAGCTTAACTAGCGGGAGGGGAAGTTCCTACGAGCAGTACTTC
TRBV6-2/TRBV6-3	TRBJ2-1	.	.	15	CASSYITSGYNEQFF	TGTGCCAGCAGTTACATAACCAGCGGCTACAATGAGCAGTTCTTC
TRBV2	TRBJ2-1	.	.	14	CARSAVSSYNEQFF	TGTGCCCGCAGTGCGGTGAGCTCCTACAATGAGCAGTTCTTC
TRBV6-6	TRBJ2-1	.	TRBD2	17	CASSYSPTSGLYNEQFF	TGTGCCAGCAGTTATTCCCCGACTAGCGGTCTATACAATGAGCAGTTCTTC
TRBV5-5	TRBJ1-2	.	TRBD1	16	CASSSRQGLSNYGYTF	TGTGCCAGCAGCTCGAGACAGGGACTATCGAACTATGGCTACACCTTC
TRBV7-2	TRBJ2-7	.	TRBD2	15	CASTLGGLVVYEQYF	TGTGCCAGCACCCTCGGCGGACTAGTGGTCTACGAGCAGTACTTC
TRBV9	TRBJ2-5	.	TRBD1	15	CASSTAGGFGETQYF	TGTGCCAGCAGCACCGCAGGGGGCTTTGGGGAGACCCAGTACTTC
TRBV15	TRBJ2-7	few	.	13	CATSRGDLYEQYF	TGTGCCACCAGCAGAGGGGACCTCTACGAGCAGTACTTC
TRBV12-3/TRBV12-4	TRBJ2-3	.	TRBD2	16	CASSFPRLAGTDTQYF	TGTGCCAGCAGTTTCCCCCGACTAGCGGGAACAGATACGCAGTATTTT
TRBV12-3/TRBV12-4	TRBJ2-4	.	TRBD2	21	CASTRTSGPGAFKEAKNIQYF	TGTGCCAGCACCAGGACTAGCGGGCCTGGGGCTTTTAAAGAGGCCAAAAACATTCAGTACTTC
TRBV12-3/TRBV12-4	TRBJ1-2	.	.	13	CASSPVSTGGYTF	TGTGCCAGCAGTCCGGTGTCGACCGGAGGCTACACCTTC
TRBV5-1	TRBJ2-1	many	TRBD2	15	CASSLPGLADNEQFF	TGCGCCAGCAGCTTGCCGGGACTAGCGGACAATGAGCAGTTCTTC
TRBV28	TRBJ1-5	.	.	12	CASCYSNQPQHF	TGTGCCAGTTGCTATAGCAATCAGCCCCAGCATTTT
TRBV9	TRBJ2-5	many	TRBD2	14	CASSVTGGGETQYF	TGTGCCAGCAGCGTAACTGGGGGGGGAGAGACCCAGTACTTC
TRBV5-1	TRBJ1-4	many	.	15	CASSLGGQGNEKLFF	TGCGCCAGCAGCTTGGGGGGCCAGGGAAACGAAAAACTGTTTTTT
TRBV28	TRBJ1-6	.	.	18	CATKGGPGETSYNSPLHF	TGTGCCACCAAGGGGGGGCCAGGCGAAACCTCCTATAATTCACCCCTCCACTTT
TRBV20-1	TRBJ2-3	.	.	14	CSARELLSTDTQYF	TGCAGTGCTAGAGAGTTACTTAGCACAGATACGCAGTATTTT
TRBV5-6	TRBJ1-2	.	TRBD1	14	CASRGRDRNYGYTF	TGTGCCAGCAGAGGCCGGGACAGAAACTATGGCTACACCTTC
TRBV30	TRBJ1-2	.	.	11	CASKGPYGYTF	TGTGCCTCGAAGGGACCCTATGGCTACACCTTC
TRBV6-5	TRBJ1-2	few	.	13	CASSQRTNYGYTF	TGTGCCAGCAGTCAGAGAACTAACTATGGCTACACCTTC
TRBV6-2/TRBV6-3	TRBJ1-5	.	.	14	CASSYSLKNQPQHF	TGTGCCAGCAGTTACTCGCTGAAGAATCAGCCCCAGCATTTT